Following are 26 T cell receptor beta chains from one sample sequenced in a study of cytomegalovirus exposure and HLA in healthy donors. The repertoire was sequenced with immunoSEQ multiplex PCR; TCRdb's copy has only in-frame clones and lacks some. The sample has around 140,000 clones; roughly 89% are singletons. The specimen sequenced was PBMCs. These receptor sequences come from a man younger than 35 in good health and CMV-seropositive.

This clone was detected a few times. The chain links TRBV25-1 to TRBJ1-1; D perhaps matches TRBD1 (6 bases). CDR1 is MGHDK and CDR2 is SYGVNS in the germline V gene. The CDR3 covers 15 residues. V lost 4 bases and J lost 11, with 23 bases in between. CDR3 DNA sequence: TGTGCCAGCAGTGCAAGGGGGGGGGCTTCCGATGGCGCTTTCTTT. The encoded protein is CASSARGGASDGAFF.

In this sample, this clone turned up a few times. The rearrangement uses TRBV7-2 and TRBJ1-4; perhaps TRBD1 as D (5 bases). Germline lookup yields CDR1 SGHTA and CDR2 FQGNSA. V was cut by 0 bases and J by 0 bases, with 8 bases left in between. The CDR3 is 16 residues long. The CDR3 spells CASSLAGGATNEKLFF. The CDR3 region has the DNA TGTGCCAGCAGCTTAGCGGGGGGTGCAACTAATGAAAAACTGTTTTTT.

This clone was seen only once. The V and J genes are TRBV30 and TRBJ2-7, with 7 bases aligning to TRBD2. After removal of 5 bases from V and 6 bases from J, the junction contained 10 bases not matched to a gene. From germline, CDR1 is GTSNPN and CDR2 SVGIG (reference sequence). The CDR3 is 13 amino acids. The CDR3 DNA reads as TGTGCCTGGTCCCGCGGGAGACTTGGCGAGCAGTACTTC. As protein: CAWSRGRLGEQYF.

The sample holds one count of this clone. The chain couples TRBV19 to TRBJ2-5; D may be TRBD1 (5 bases). Trimming removed 3 bases at V and 4 bases at J, with 6 bases between. CDR3 size: 12 residues. Germline CDR1 LNHDA, CDR2 SQIVND (reference sequence). The CDR3 DNA is TGTGCCAGTAGTATTAGGGGAGAGACCCAGTACTTC. Translating gives CASSIRGETQYF. Full variable domain (rest looked up from reference TRBV19 and TRBJ2-5): DGGITQSPKYLFRKEGQNVTLSCEQNLNHDAMYWYRQDPGQGLRLIYYSQIVNDFQKGDIAEGYSVSREKKESFPLTVTSAQKNPTAFYLCASSIRGETQYFGPGTRLLVL.

The genes are TRBV5-1 and TRBJ2-1, with no clear D. Germline-derived CDR1 and CDR2 are SGHRS and YFSETQ. The CDR3 spans 14 residues. V lost 1 base and J 5 bases, leaving 10 bases between the germline ends. CDR3 in DNA: TGCGCCAGCAGCTTGCCCCTTGAGAACAATGAGCAGTTCTTC. It encodes CASSLPLENNEQFF.

CDR3: CASSQEGGYGYTF. CDR3 DNA: TGTGCCAGCAGCCAAGAAGGGGGCTATGGCTACACCTTC. This chain uses TRBV4-2 with TRBJ1-2, with D possibly TRBD1 on 6 matching bases. With 0 bases removed from V and 4 bases from J, the gap between germline ends came to 6 bases. The length of the CDR3 is 13 residues. Germline lookup yields CDR1 LGHNA and CDR2 YNFKEQ.

V and J are TRBV6-1 and TRBJ1-1, with D unresolved. In germline, CDR1 is MNHNS, CDR2 SASEGT. V was cut by 3 bases and J by 7 bases, with 18 bases left in between. The CDR3 sequence is 15 residues long. The CDR3 sequence: CASSDPGRADFEAFF. The CDR3 nucleotides are TGTGCCAGCAGTGACCCCGGGAGGGCCGACTTTGAAGCTTTCTTT.

The chain recombines TRBV28 with TRBJ2-7, with TRBD1 identical over 10 bases. The CDR3 consists of 13 residues. Germline values: CDR1 MDHEN, CDR2 SYDVKM. The ends lost 4 bases at V and 9 bases at J; junction bases unmatched: 6. The CDR3 sequence is CASSWGTGAVQYF. The CDR3 DNA reads TGTGCCAGCAGTTGGGGGACAGGGGCCGTGCAGTACTTC.

The chain couples TRBV30 to TRBJ2-1; TRBD2 aligns across 12 bases. CDR1 is GTSNPN, CDR2 SVGIG, per germline (reference sequence). This CDR3 is built from 13 residues. J was trimmed by 5 bases and V by 8 bases; bases with no gene match: 4. The CDR3 coding sequence is TGTGCCGCACTAGCGGGAGGCCACAATGAGCAGTTCTTC. Amino acids: CAALAGGHNEQFF.

This clone was counted a few times. The V call is TRBV5-6, the J call TRBJ1-1; D call uncertain. The CDR3 runs to 11 residues. V dropped 1 base and J dropped 7 bases, with 5 bases sitting between them. Germline V gives CDR1 SGHDT, CDR2 YYEEEE. CDR3 protein: CASSLTVEAFF. CDR3 coding DNA: TGTGCCAGCAGCTTGACAGTTGAAGCTTTCTTT.

The chain employs TRBV4-1 and TRBJ1-4; D not certain. This CDR3 has 15 residues. Trimming shortened V by 0 bases and J by 8 bases, and 13 bases separated the two germline ends. Germline V gene sequence: CDR1 MGHRA, CDR2 YSYEKL. As DNA, the CDR3 is TGCGCCAGCAGCCAAGACCCTCGACTTGGGGAAAAACTGTTTTTT. Translation: CASSQDPRLGEKLFF.

The rearrangement links TRBV30 to TRBJ1-1; 9 bases line up with TRBD1. Trimming cost V 8 bases and J 0 bases; bases outside gene matches: 4. The germline V gene has CDR1 GTSNPN and CDR2 SVGIG (reference sequence). This CDR3 region has 13 residues. The CDR3 loop is CAGGTGLNTEAFF. The CDR3 DNA reads as TGTGCCGGGGGGACAGGGTTGAACACTGAAGCTTTCTTT.

This sequence joins TRBV5-5 and TRBJ2-1; D is possibly TRBD2 (6 bases). The length of the CDR3 is 12 residues. The V end lost 3 bases, the J end lost 9 bases, and 10 bases lay between the germline ends. CDR1 SGHKS and CDR2 YYEKEE come from the germline V gene (reference sequence). DNA for the CDR3: TGTGCCAGCAGCTGGGGGGTTGGTGAGCAGTTCTTC. It yields the protein CASSWGVGEQFF.

The chain joins TRBV6-4 to TRBJ1-4, with TRBD1 as a possible D gene (6 bases). V dropped 0 bases and J dropped 7 bases, with 12 bases sitting between them. CDR3 length equals 15 residues. From germline, CDR1 is MRHNA and CDR2 SNTAGT. In DNA form, the CDR3 reads TGTGCCAGCAGTGACTCACAGGGTGTTGTTGAAAAACTGTTTTTT. Its translation is CASSDSQGVVEKLFF.

The rearrangement uses TRBV28 and TRBJ1-5; D may be TRBD1 (5 bases). Trimming removed 2 bases from V and 4 bases from J, with 9 bases in between. Germline assignment: CDR1 MDHEN and CDR2 SYDVKM. The CDR3 contains 14 residues. CDR3 in DNA: TGTGCCAGCAGTTTAAAACAGGAAAATCAGCCCCAGCATTTT. Amino acids: CASSLKQENQPQHF.

The J gene is TRBJ2-1, the V gene TRBV7-9; 9 nucleotides agree with TRBD2. Germline CDR1 and CDR2: SEHNR and FQNEAQ (reference sequence). Trimming took 3 bases from V and 2 from J; bases not matched to a gene: 5. CDR3 size: 16 residues. The CDR3 loop reads CASSFSGSGAYNEQFF. The CDR3 DNA sequence: TGTGCCAGCAGCTTTAGCGGGAGCGGCGCCTACAATGAGCAGTTCTTC. The complete variable domain, with remaining parts taken from reference TRBV7-9 and TRBJ2-1, reads DTGVSQNPRHKITKRGQNVTFRCDPISEHNRLYWYRQTLGQGPEFLTYFQNEAQLEKSRLLSDRFSAERPKGSFSTLEIQRTEQGDSAMYLCASSFSGSGAYNEQFFGPGTRLTVL.

The V call is TRBV25-1, the J call TRBJ1-1, with D possibly TRBD1 on 6 matching bases. From germline, CDR1 is MGHDK and CDR2 SYGVNS. CDR3 length: 15 amino acids. Deletions cut 8 bases from V and 1 base from J, with 17 bases between. Written as DNA, the CDR3 is TGTGCCAGCCGCCCAACCGGGACACAGAACACTGAAGCTTTCTTT. Translating it yields CASRPTGTQNTEAFF.

The chain combines TRBV19 with TRBJ1-2; no clear D. Trimming cost V 3 bases and J 2 bases, with 10 bases left between them. Germline V lookup: CDR1 LNHDA, CDR2 SQIVND (reference sequence). The CDR3 spans 14 residues. CDR3 sequence (DNA): TGTGCCAGTAGTATGTCTGGGCCCAACTATGGCTACACCTTC. Its translation is CASSMSGPNYGYTF.

This chain uses TRBV9 with TRBJ2-3; D ambiguous. Trimming shortened V by 7 bases and J by 3 bases, and 12 bases separated the two germline ends. Germline lookup yields CDR1 SGDLS and CDR2 YYNGEE. The CDR3 consists of 13 residues. The CDR3 spells CASEHSLTDTQYF. As DNA, the CDR3 is TGTGCCAGCGAGCACAGCCTAACAGATACGCAGTATTTT. The whole variable domain, remainder taken from reference TRBV9 and TRBJ2-3, is DSGVTQTPKHLITATGQRVTLRCSPRSGDLSVYWYQQSLDQGLQFLIQYYNGEERAKGNILERFSAQQFPDLHSELNLSSLELGDSALYFCASEHSLTDTQYFGPGTRLTVL.

This clone was seen a handful of times. The chain joins TRBV30 to TRBJ1-1, with 8 bases fitting TRBD1. CDR1 is GTSNPN, CDR2 SVGIG, per germline (reference sequence). V was clipped by 5 bases and J by 4 bases; unmatched bases: 6. CDR3 length equals 13 residues. The CDR3 loop is CAWDRGVITEAFF. The DNA for the CDR3 is TGTGCCTGGGACAGGGGAGTTATCACTGAAGCTTTCTTT.

V and J are TRBV14 and TRBJ1-6; D not certain. The CDR3 runs to 16 residues. In germline, CDR1 is SGHDN, CDR2 FVKESK. Trimming took 4 bases from V and 6 from J, leaving 16 bases between them. CDR3 coding DNA: TGTGCCAGCAGCCCCCTTTCTGAGAGCCCTAATTCACCCCTCCACTTT. Protein: CASSPLSESPNSPLHF.

A remark on this clone: Other nucleotide sequences in the sample specify the same CDR3. The chain uses TRBV2 and TRBJ2-7; TRBD1 matches at 7 bases. CDR3 length equals 14 residues. CDR1 and CDR2 from the germline V gene are SNHLY and FYNNEI. Germline trimming cut 5 bases from V and 2 bases from J; bases unmatched to any gene: 6. CDR3 amino acids: CASSWGQGAYEQYF. The CDR3 coding sequence is TGTGCCAGCAGTTGGGGGCAGGGGGCCTACGAGCAGTACTTC.

The chain couples TRBV4-1 to TRBJ1-5; TRBD1 aligns across 9 bases. CDR1 MGHRA and CDR2 YSYEKL come from the germline V gene. This CDR3 comprises 17 residues. Losses at the gene ends were 3 bases for V and 3 bases for J; bases not matched to a gene: 9. The CDR3 reads CASSHPGQGRANQPQHF. The CDR3 DNA reads TGCGCCAGCAGCCACCCGGGACAGGGAAGGGCCAATCAGCCCCAGCATTTT.

This clone was seen more than once but under ten times. The rearrangement links TRBV9 to TRBJ2-2, with TRBD2 matching over 9 bases. The V segment lost 3 bases and the J segment 5 bases; nucleotides outside the gene matches: 5. Germline values: CDR1 SGDLS, CDR2 YYNGEE. There are 15 residues in the CDR3. The CDR3 reads CASSATSGPTGELFF. The CDR3 DNA is TGTGCCAGCAGCGCAACTAGCGGGCCGACCGGGGAGCTGTTTTTT.

V gene TRBV27 combines with J gene TRBJ2-7, with a weak D call TRBD1 (7 bases). V lost 8 bases to trimming and J lost 1 base, with 18 bases between them. This CDR3 region has 15 residues. From germline, CDR1 is MNHEY and CDR2 SMNVEV (reference sequence). The CDR3 loop is CASARDAGQSYEQYF. CDR3 sequence (DNA): TGTGCCAGCGCTAGAGATGCGGGACAGTCCTACGAGCAGTACTTC.

The chain links TRBV6-5 to TRBJ1-2; 7 bases fit TRBD1. Trimming cost V 6 bases and J 3 bases; bases outside gene matches: 4. Germline V CDR1 and CDR2: MNHEY, SVGAGI. The CDR3 loop spans 13 amino acids. Here the CDR3 reads CASRDTGDYGYTF. The CDR3 DNA sequence: TGTGCCAGCAGGGATACAGGGGACTATGGCTACACCTTC.